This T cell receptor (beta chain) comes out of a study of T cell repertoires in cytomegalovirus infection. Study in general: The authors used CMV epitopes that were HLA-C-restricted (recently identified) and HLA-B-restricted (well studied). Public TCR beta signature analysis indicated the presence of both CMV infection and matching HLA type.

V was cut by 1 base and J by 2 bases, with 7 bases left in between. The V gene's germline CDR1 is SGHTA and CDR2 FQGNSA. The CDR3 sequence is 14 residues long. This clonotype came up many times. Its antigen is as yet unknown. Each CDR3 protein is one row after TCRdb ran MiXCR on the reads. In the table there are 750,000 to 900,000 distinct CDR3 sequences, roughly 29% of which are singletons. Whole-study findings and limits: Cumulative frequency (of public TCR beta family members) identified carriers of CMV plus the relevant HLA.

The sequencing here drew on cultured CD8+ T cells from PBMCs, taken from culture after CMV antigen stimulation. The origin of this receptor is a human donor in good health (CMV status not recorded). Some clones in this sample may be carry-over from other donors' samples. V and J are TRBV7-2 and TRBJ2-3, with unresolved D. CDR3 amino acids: CASSLDGITDTQYF. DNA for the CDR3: TGTGCCAGCAGCTTAGATGGCATCACAGATACGCAGTATTTT. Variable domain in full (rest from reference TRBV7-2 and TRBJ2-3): GAGVSQSPSNKVTEKGKDVELRCDPISGHTALYWYRQSLGQGLEFLIYFQGNSAPDKSGLPSDRFSAERTGGSVSTLTIQRTQQEDSAVYLCASSLDGITDTQYFGPGTRLTVL.